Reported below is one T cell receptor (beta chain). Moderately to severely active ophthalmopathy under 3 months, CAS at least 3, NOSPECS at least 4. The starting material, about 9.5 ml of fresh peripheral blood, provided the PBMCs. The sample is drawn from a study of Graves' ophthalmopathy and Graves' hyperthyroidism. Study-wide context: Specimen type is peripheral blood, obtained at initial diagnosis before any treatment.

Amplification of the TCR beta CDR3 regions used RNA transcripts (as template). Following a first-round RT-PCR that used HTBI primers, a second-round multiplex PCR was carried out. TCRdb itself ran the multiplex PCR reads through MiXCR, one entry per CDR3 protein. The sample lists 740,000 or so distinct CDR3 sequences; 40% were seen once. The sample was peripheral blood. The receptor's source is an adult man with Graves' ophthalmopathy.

The CDR3 loop is CASRSTGGSGYGYTF. The CDR3 DNA sequence: TGCGCCAGCAGATCCACAGGGGGCTCAGGCTATGGCTACACCTTC. The genes are TRBV5-1 and TRBJ1-2, with 9 bases lining up with TRBD1. The CDR3 covers 15 residues. The V gene end was trimmed by 5 bases and the J gene end by 4 bases; junction bases not matched to a gene: 9. Germline V lookup: CDR1 SGHRS, CDR2 YFSETQ.